Presented here are 22 T cell receptor beta chains from one specimen sequenced in a study of control samples from healthy donors and cancer patients. Only in-frame clones appear in the TCRdb table, and some are missing; sequencing was by immunoSEQ multiplex PCR. In the table there are about 95,000 clones, less than 90% of which are singletons. Sequencing was performed on blood. The receptors stem from a woman in her seventies in good health.

V gene TRBV2 combines with J gene TRBJ2-7, with D possibly matching TRBD1 (6 bases). The germline V gene encodes CDR1 SNHLY and CDR2 FYNNEI. The CDR3 runs to 14 residues. With 6 bases removed from V and 6 bases from J, the gap between germline ends came to 18 bases. For the CDR3, the DNA is TGTGCCAGCAGCGGACCAGGGGCCGGGTCCGAGCAGTACTTC. This encodes CASSGPGAGSEQYF.

This clone appeared a single time. This rearrangement joins TRBV6-5 to TRBJ1-6; unclear D gene. Germline V lookup: CDR1 MNHEY, CDR2 SVGAGI. The germline V and J ends were trimmed by 4 bases and 7 bases, with 8 bases remaining between them. This CDR3 has 13 amino acids. The CDR3 sequence is CASSFRANSPLHF. The CDR3 DNA is TGTGCCAGCAGTTTTCGAGCCAATTCACCCCTCCACTTT.

This sequence joins TRBV13 and TRBJ1-6; possibly TRBD1 for D (6 bases). This CDR3 contains 12 residues. Germline loops: CDR1 PRHDT, CDR2 FYEKMQ (reference sequence). Trimming shortened V by 9 bases and J by 10 bases, and 13 bases separated the two germline ends. CDR3 loop: CASRVGGSPLHF. For the CDR3, the DNA is TGTGCCAGTAGGGTTGGGGGCTCACCCCTCCACTTT. The variable domain in full, completed from reference TRBV13 and TRBJ1-6, reads AAGVIQSPRHLIKEKRETATLKCYPIPRHDTVYWYQQGPGQDPQFLISFYEKMQSDKGSIPDRFSAQQFSDYHSELNMSSLELGDSALYFCASRVGGSPLHFGNGTRLTVT.

The chain links TRBV18 to TRBJ2-1, with 7 bases lining up with TRBD2. V was pared by 1 base and J by 8 bases, with 8 bases of the junction left unmatched. The length of the CDR3 is 15 residues. Germline-derived CDR1 and CDR2 are KGHSH and LQKENI. The CDR3, as DNA: TGTGCCAGCTCACCACAGAGCGGGGATAACCATGAGCAGTTCTTC. Translating gives CASSPQSGDNHEQFF.

This clone was observed a handful of times. Other DNA sequences from this sample encode an identical CDR3 as well. This rearrangement joins TRBV11-2 to TRBJ2-7; the match to TRBD2 covers 7 bases. The CDR3 extends over 14 amino acids. CDR1 and CDR2 from the germline V gene are SGHAT and FQNNGV. After removal of 1 base from V and 4 bases from J, the junction contained 4 bases not matched to a gene. The CDR3 loop reads CASSLVASGYEQYF. CDR3 DNA sequence: TGTGCCAGCAGCTTAGTGGCTAGCGGTTACGAGCAGTACTTC. The whole variable domain, remainder taken from reference TRBV11-2 and TRBJ2-7, is EAGVAQSPRYKIIEKRQSVAFWCNPISGHATLYWYQQILGQGPKLLIQFQNNGVVDDSQLPKDRFSAERLKGVDSTLKIQPAKLEDSAVYLCASSLVASGYEQYFGPGTRLTVT.

This chain connects TRBV2 to TRBJ1-1; possible D gene TRBD1, 6 bases. V lost 3 bases and J 4 bases, leaving 12 bases between the germline ends. Germline V CDR1 and CDR2: SNHLY, FYNNEI. The CDR3 consists of 14 residues. Here the CDR3 reads CASSDQGWTTEAFF. CDR3 DNA: TGTGCCAGCAGTGATCAGGGGTGGACCACTGAAGCTTTCTTT.

The V gene is TRBV5-4, the J gene TRBJ1-2, with D perhaps matching TRBD1 (6 bases). V lost 0 bases and J lost 2, with 8 bases in between. Germline assignment: CDR1 SGHNT and CDR2 YYREEE (reference sequence). This CDR3 contains 14 residues. CDR3 in amino acids: CASSLAGVNYGYTF. The DNA for the CDR3 is TGTGCCAGCAGCTTGGCAGGGGTAAACTATGGCTACACCTTC. The full variable domain, rest sourced from reference TRBV5-4 and TRBJ1-2, is ETGVTQSPTHLIKTRGQQVTLRCSSQSGHNTVSWYQQALGQGPQFIFQYYREEENGRGNFPPRFSGLQFPNYSSELNVNALELDDSALYLCASSLAGVNYGYTFGSGTRLTVV.

This clone was seen only once. This chain connects TRBV4-3 to TRBJ1-6; D unresolved. The V gene's germline CDR1 is LGHNA and CDR2 YSLEER. This CDR3 spans 15 amino acids. V lost 0 bases to trimming and J lost 7 bases, with 10 bases between them. CDR3 loop: CASSQDGRGNSPLHF. In DNA form, the CDR3 reads TGCGCCAGCAGCCAAGATGGTAGAGGAAATTCACCCCTCCACTTT.

This clone appeared once. The gene calls are TRBV9 and TRBJ1-2; D is ambiguous. Trimming cost V 0 bases and J 7 bases, with 13 bases left between them. The CDR3 runs to 14 residues. CDR1 is SGDLS, CDR2 YYNGEE, per germline. CDR3 protein: CASSVAGMRAGYTF. CDR3 sequence (DNA): TGTGCCAGCAGCGTAGCTGGGATGCGGGCTGGCTACACCTTC.

There are a few counts of this clone. The chain has TRBV6-5 and TRBJ2-7; TRBD1 might be the D (6 bases). V lost 8 bases, J lost 4 bases, and 15 bases lay in between. Per the germline V gene, CDR1 is MNHEY and CDR2 is SVGAGI. The CDR3 has 13 residues. The CDR3 region is CASHLGTPYEQYF. CDR3 DNA sequence: TGTGCCAGCCATCTAGGGACACCTTACGAGCAGTACTTC.

The chain couples TRBV6-5 to TRBJ2-2; D is uncertain. Per germline, CDR1 MNHEY and CDR2 SVGAGI. The V gene lost 2 bases and the J gene lost 4 bases, with 8 bases spanning the gap. CDR3 length: 14 amino acids. The CDR3 nucleotides are TGTGCCAGCAGTTACCGACCCCGCACCGGGGAGCTGTTTTTT. As protein: CASSYRPRTGELFF.

The chain employs TRBV6-4 and TRBJ1-1; D gene uncertain. Trimming took 5 bases from V and 1 from J, leaving 8 bases between them. This CDR3 spans 13 amino acids. The germline CDR1 and CDR2 sequences are MRHNA and SNTAGT. This CDR3 is CASSNNRNTEAFF. The CDR3 bases are TGTGCCAGCAGTAATAACAGGAACACTGAAGCTTTCTTT.

The genes are TRBV2 and TRBJ2-3, with D perhaps TRBD1 or TRBD2 (5 bases each). V gave up 11 bases and J gave up 3 bases, with 24 bases separating them. The CDR3 sequence is 16 residues long. CDR1 is SNHLY, CDR2 FYNNEI, per germline. The CDR3 sequence: CASQVEAGLRTDTQYF. CDR3 DNA: TGTGCCTCCCAAGTGGAGGCAGGGTTAAGGACAGATACGCAGTATTTT. The whole variable domain, remainder taken from reference TRBV2 and TRBJ2-3, is EPEVTQTPSHQVTQMGQEVILRCVPISNHLYFYWYRQILGQKVEFLVSFYNNEISEKSEIFDDQFSVERPDGSNFTLKIRSTKLEDSAMYFCASQVEAGLRTDTQYFGPGTRLTVL.

The genes are TRBV19 and TRBJ2-1; TRBD2 agrees at 8 bases. The CDR3 runs 14 residues. Germline CDR1 LNHDA, CDR2 SQIVND (reference sequence). Losses at the gene ends were 6 bases for V and 5 bases for J; bases not matched to a gene: 6. CDR3 coding DNA: TGTGCCAGTAGCAGCGGGAGTTTCGACAATGAGCAGTTCTTC. Its translation is CASSSGSFDNEQFF.

This clone showed up just once. The CDR3 DNA is TGCGCCACCCAGAGGGACATGAACACTGAAGCTTTCTTT. As protein: CATQRDMNTEAFF. The chain recombines TRBV5-1 with TRBJ1-1, with TRBD1 as a possible D gene (6 bases). Trimming left V 9 bases short and J 0 bases short, with 12 bases between. The CDR3 loop spans 13 amino acids. CDR1 is SGHRS, CDR2 YFSETQ, per germline.

This clone was found once. The rearrangement joins TRBV6-5 to TRBJ1-2, with 7 bases matching TRBD1. J lost 6 bases, V lost 5 bases, and 12 bases had no gene match. CDR1 is MNHEY and CDR2 is SVGAGI in the germline V gene. The CDR3 sequence is 15 residues long. The CDR3 here is CASSPPQTGINGYTF. The CDR3 region has the DNA TGTGCCAGCAGTCCCCCCCAGACAGGGATAAATGGCTACACCTTC.

This chain connects TRBV10-2 to TRBJ1-2; TRBD1 might be the D (5 bases). The CDR3 consists of 14 residues. In germline, CDR1 is WSHSY, CDR2 SAAADI. V lost 6 bases and J 4 bases, leaving 15 bases between the germline ends. CDR3 loop: CASSPRGPAYGYTF. The CDR3 nucleotides are TGCGCCAGCAGCCCTCGGGGCCCTGCCTATGGCTACACCTTC.

V gene TRBV6-5 combines with J gene TRBJ1-1; D not certain. Germline assignment: CDR1 MNHEY and CDR2 SVGAGI. The ends were cut back, 7 bases at V and 1 base at J, with 13 bases in the middle. The CDR3 is 14 residues long. CDR3 protein: CASTLGSRNTEAFF. The DNA of the CDR3 is TGTGCCAGCACCCTAGGGTCAAGGAACACTGAAGCTTTCTTT.

V usage is TRBV5-5 and J usage is TRBJ2-7; 9 bases line up with TRBD1. Unmatched junction bases numbered 11, after V lost 4 bases and J lost 6 bases. This CDR3 spans 15 amino acids. The germline CDR1 and CDR2 sequences are SGHKS and YYEKEE (reference sequence). CDR3 protein: CASSPPGQGSREQYF. CDR3 in DNA: TGTGCCAGCAGCCCGCCGGGACAGGGATCCCGCGAGCAGTACTTC.

This chain links TRBV10-3 with TRBJ1-3; D is ambiguous. The CDR3 runs to 12 residues. Germline V gene sequence: CDR1 ENHRY, CDR2 SYGVKD. The CDR3 here is CGTGGSGNTIYF. CDR3 nucleotides: TGTGGCACCGGAGGCTCTGGAAACACCATATATTTT.

The V gene is TRBV7-8, the J gene TRBJ1-2, with D tentatively TRBD1 (5 bases). Germline CDR1 is SGHVS and CDR2 is FQNEAQ. V dropped 0 bases and J dropped 7 bases, with 9 bases sitting between them. The CDR3 loop spans 13 amino acids. CDR3 sequence: CASSLARGGGYTF. DNA for the CDR3: TGTGCCAGCAGCTTAGCAAGGGGAGGTGGCTACACCTTC.

The chain employs TRBV19 and TRBJ1-4; D is ambiguous. Germline CDR1 is LNHDA and CDR2 is SQIVND (reference sequence). The V end was cut by 5 bases, the J end by 1 base, with 5 bases between. The CDR3 totals 13 residues. CDR3 DNA: TGTGCCAGTAGTCCTCGAACTAATGAAAAACTGTTTTTT. It specifies CASSPRTNEKLFF.